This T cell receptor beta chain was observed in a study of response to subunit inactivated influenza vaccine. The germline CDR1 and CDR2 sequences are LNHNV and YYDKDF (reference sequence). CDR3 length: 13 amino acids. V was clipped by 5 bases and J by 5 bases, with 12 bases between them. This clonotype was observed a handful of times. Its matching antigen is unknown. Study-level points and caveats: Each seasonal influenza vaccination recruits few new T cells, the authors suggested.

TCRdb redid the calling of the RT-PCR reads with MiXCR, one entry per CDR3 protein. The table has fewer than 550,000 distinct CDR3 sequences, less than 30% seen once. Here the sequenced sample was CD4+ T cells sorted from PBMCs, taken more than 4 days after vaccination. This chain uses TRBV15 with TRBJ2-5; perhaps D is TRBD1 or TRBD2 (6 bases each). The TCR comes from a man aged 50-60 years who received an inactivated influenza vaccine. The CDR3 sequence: CATSVGGRETQYF. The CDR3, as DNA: TGTGCCACCAGCGTTGGGGGGCGGGAGACCCAGTACTTC.